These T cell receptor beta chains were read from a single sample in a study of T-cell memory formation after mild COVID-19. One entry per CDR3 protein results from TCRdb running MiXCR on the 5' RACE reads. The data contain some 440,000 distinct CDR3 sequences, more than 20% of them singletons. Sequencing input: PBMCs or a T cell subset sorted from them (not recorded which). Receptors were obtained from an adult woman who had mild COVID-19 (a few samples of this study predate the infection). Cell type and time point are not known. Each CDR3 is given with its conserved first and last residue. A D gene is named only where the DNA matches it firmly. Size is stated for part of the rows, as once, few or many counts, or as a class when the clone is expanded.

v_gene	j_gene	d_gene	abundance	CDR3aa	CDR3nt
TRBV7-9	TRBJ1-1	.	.	CAPVALNTEAFF	TGTGCCCCTGTGGCGCTGAACACTGAAGCTTTCTTT
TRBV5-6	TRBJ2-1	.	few	CASSSAAEGVYNEQFF	TGTGCCAGCAGTTCGGCGGCGGAGGGAGTGTACAATGAGCAGTTCTTC
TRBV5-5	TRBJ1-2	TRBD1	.	CASSFETGAIYGYTF	TGTGCCAGCAGCTTTGAGACAGGGGCGATCTATGGCTACACCTTC
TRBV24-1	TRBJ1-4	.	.	CATSDSDGEAGEKLFF	TGTGCCACCAGTGATTCCGACGGTGAGGCGGGTGAAAAACTGTTTTTT
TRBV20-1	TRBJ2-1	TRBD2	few	CSASSGGRDNEQFF	TGCAGTGCTAGCTCGGGGGGTAGGGACAATGAGCAGTTCTTC
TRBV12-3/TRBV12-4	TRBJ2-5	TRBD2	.	CAAGVGSETQYF	TGTGCCGCGGGGGTCGGGTCAGAGACCCAGTACTTC
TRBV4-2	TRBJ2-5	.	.	CASSQVWLAETKGGETQYF	TGTGCCAGCAGCCAAGTTTGGCTAGCGGAGACAAAAGGGGGAGAGACCCAGTACTTC
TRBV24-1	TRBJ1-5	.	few	CATSAGIGNQPQHF	TGTGCCACCAGTGCAGGGATAGGCAATCAGCCCCAGCATTTT
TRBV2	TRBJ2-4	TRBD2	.	CASGRLAARKNIQYF	TGTGCCAGCGGAAGACTAGCGGCCCGAAAAAACATTCAGTACTTC
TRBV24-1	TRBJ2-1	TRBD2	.	CATGGGRAGEQFF	TGTGCCACCGGCGGGGGTCGCGCGGGTGAGCAGTTCTTC
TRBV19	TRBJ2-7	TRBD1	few	CASSQRDSEYYEQYF	TGTGCCAGTAGCCAACGGGACAGCGAATACTACGAGCAGTACTTC
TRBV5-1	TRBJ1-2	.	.	CASSLEPATGTYNYGYTF	TGCGCCAGCAGCTTGGAACCAGCTACCGGGACGTATAACTATGGCTACACCTTC
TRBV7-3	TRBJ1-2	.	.	CASSLTGQTSNYGYTF	TGTGCCAGCAGCTTAACGGGGCAGACAAGCAACTATGGCTACACCTTC
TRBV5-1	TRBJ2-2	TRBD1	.	CASSPTGTGSAGELFF	TGCGCCAGCAGCCCGACCGGGACAGGGTCCGCCGGGGAGCTGTTTTTT
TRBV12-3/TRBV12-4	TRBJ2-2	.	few	CASSLHGEITGELFF	TGTGCCAGCAGTTTACATGGGGAGATCACCGGGGAGCTGTTTTTT
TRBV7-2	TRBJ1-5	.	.	CASSLALGSHQPQHF	TGTGCCAGCAGCTTAGCGTTGGGGAGTCATCAGCCCCAGCATTTT
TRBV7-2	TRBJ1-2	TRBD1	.	CASAMNLGFRDRGRGGYGYTF	TGTGCCAGCGCCATGAACCTGGGATTCCGGGACAGGGGGAGAGGGGGCTATGGCTACACCTTC
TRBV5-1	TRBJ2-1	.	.	CASSHGTARTLGNEQFF	TGCGCCAGCAGCCACGGGACTGCCAGGACCTTGGGCAATGAGCAGTTCTTC
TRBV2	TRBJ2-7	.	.	CASGPRRLGHEQYF	TGTGCCAGCGGCCCTAGAAGACTAGGGCACGAGCAGTACTTC